This TCR beta chain was sequenced in a study of human T cells and chemical hapten exposure. Study as a whole: Patch tests put 0.01% DPC on the upper back, read at 6 days. Study-level findings and limits: Expanded TCRs were compared with controls, and the expanded TCRs formed significantly more large CDR3 similarity clusters.

Via MiXCR, TCRdb re-called the RACE reads, giving one row per CDR3 protein. Here the sample spans about 82,000 distinct CDR3 sequences, 10% to 15% being singletons. Time point defined: patch test 3, about 24 weeks after DPC sensitization. Stated treatment: therapeutic diphenylcyclopropenone sensitization with weekly scalp DPC. Each donor was an alopecia patient between 18 and 70 years of age who qualified for DPC. Only a few counts were recorded for this clonotype. Its target is unknown. Sequenced material: whole blood, taken in connection with sensitization to the hapten diphenylcyclopropenone (DPC). The clonotype comes from a woman in her 50s with alopecia areata. Some clones in this sample may be carry-over from other donors' samples.

Written as DNA, the CDR3 is TGTGCCAGCAGCCCCATACACAGGATAACAGATACGCAGTATTTT. It is translated as CASSPIHRITDTQYF. J is TRBJ2-3 and V is TRBV3-1; perhaps TRBD1 as D (5 bases). Germline V lookup: CDR1 LGHDT, CDR2 YNNKEL (reference sequence). The length of the CDR3 is 15 residues. V was cut by 4 bases and J by 3 bases, with 14 bases left in between.